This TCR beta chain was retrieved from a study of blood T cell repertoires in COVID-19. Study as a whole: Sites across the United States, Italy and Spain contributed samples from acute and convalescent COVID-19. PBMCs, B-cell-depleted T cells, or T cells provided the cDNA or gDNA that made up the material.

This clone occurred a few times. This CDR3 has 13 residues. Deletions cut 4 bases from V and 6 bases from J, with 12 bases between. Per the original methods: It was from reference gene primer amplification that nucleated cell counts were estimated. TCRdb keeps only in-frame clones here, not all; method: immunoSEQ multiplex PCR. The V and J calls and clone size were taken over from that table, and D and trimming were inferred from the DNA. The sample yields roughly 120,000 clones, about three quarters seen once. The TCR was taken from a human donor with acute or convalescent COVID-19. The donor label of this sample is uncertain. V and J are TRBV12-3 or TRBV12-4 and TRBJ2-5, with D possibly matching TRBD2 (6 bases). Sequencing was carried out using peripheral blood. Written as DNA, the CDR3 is TGTGCCAGCAGTTATACTAGCCCCCAGACCCAGTACTTC. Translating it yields CASSYTSPQTQYF.